This TCR beta chain was observed in a study of cytomegalovirus exposure and HLA in healthy donors. Study conclusions and caveats: Common viral pathogens were later found to be apparently linked to several of the most significant clusters.

The PCR made use of 60 Vbeta and 13 Jbeta primers. This table comes from immunoSEQ multiplex PCR, and its TCRdb copy is limited to in-frame clones, with some not included. Of some 74,000 clones listed, roughly 80% are singletons. This clone was seen once. Its specificity is not known. Germline V lookup: CDR1 MDHEN, CDR2 SYDVKM. V was cut by 7 bases and J by 8 bases, with 17 bases left in between. This CDR3 region has 13 residues. Specimen: PBMCs. This sequence originates from a male donor in good health and CMV-seronegative. The chain is built from TRBV28 and TRBJ1-2, with D unresolved. The CDR3 nucleotides read TGTGCCAGCATCAAACCTAACAGTAGAGGCTACACCTTC. It yields the protein CASIKPNSRGYTF.